The 21 T cell receptor beta chains given below trace back to one sample, sequenced in a study of shared clonotypes between healthy human individuals. Here immunoSEQ multiplex PCR was the method, and the copy in TCRdb shows in-frame clones only, minus some. Of over 2,000,000 clones in the sample, 80% to 95% were seen once. Naivety among CD8 cells was defined by CD45RO negativity and positive CCR7 selection, thereby excluding terminally differentiated effector memory CD45RA+ cells. The sample consisted of naive CD8+ T cells from PBMCs. These receptors originate from a man aged 18 to 30 in good health. Some clones in this sample may be carry-over from other donors' samples.

The gene calls are TRBV29-1 and TRBJ2-1; a weak D match, TRBD2 (6 bases). With 1 base removed from V and 8 bases from J, the gap between germline ends came to 12 bases. Per the germline V gene, CDR1 is SQVTM and CDR2 is ANQGSEA. The CDR3 has 13 residues. The CDR3 DNA follows: TGCAGCGTTGAAGCGGTGGGAGGTTATGAGCAGTTCTTC. As protein: CSVEAVGGYEQFF.

The V and J genes are TRBV4-1 and TRBJ2-2; 8 nucleotides align to TRBD2. The trim removed 3 bases at V and 1 base at J, leaving 13 bases unmatched. Germline V gene data show CDR1 as MGHRA and CDR2 as YSYEKL. The CDR3 contains 19 residues. This CDR3 reads CASSQGGMSGLENTGELFF. The CDR3 nucleotides read TGCGCCAGCAGCCAGGGGGGTATGTCGGGACTAGAGAACACCGGGGAGCTGTTTTTT.

The V and J genes are TRBV7-6 and TRBJ2-1; no clear D. The V gene lost 6 bases and the J gene lost 4 bases, with 13 bases spanning the gap. This CDR3 is built from 14 residues. Germline V CDR1 and CDR2: SGHVS, FNYEAQ. The CDR3 loop reads CASRTGGVYNEQFF. CDR3 bases: TGTGCCAGCAGGACCGGTGGGGTATACAATGAGCAGTTCTTC.

The CDR3 DNA reads TGTGCCAGCAGCTCATGGAGGACAGGGGGCCGGCAGCCCCAGCATTTT. The encoded protein is CASSSWRTGGRQPQHF. The genes are TRBV5-5 and TRBJ1-5; 11 bases agree with TRBD1. The germline gives CDR1 SGHKS, CDR2 YYEKEE (reference sequence). The CDR3 is made up of 16 amino acids. Losses at the gene ends were 3 bases for V and 7 bases for J; bases not matched to a gene: 9.

This clone has just a few counts. The chain carries TRBV28 and TRBJ2-1; D is unclear. V lost 0 bases, J lost 8 bases, and 2 bases lay in between. CDR3 length equals 11 residues. Germline CDR1 and CDR2: MDHEN and SYDVKM. CDR3 region: CASSLWDEQFF. The CDR3 nucleotides read TGTGCCAGCAGTTTATGGGATGAGCAGTTCTTC.

This chain joins TRBV10-3 and TRBJ2-7; 8 positions agree with TRBD1. This CDR3 comprises 14 residues. CDR1 is ENHRY, CDR2 SYGVKD, per germline. Trimming cost V 10 bases and J 4 bases; bases outside gene matches: 12. CDR3 nucleotides: TGTGCCACTGACTCCGGGACAGGACGGTACGAGCAGTACTTC. Its protein is CATDSGTGRYEQYF.

The chain recombines TRBV11-2 with TRBJ1-1; D uncertain. This CDR3 has 12 residues. V shed 1 base and J shed 7 bases, with 7 bases lying between them. Germline V gene lookup returns CDR1 SGHAT and CDR2 FQNNGV. CDR3 protein: CASSLAQFEAFF. CDR3 bases: TGTGCCAGCAGCTTAGCGCAGTTTGAAGCTTTCTTT.

The chain joins TRBV5-1 to TRBJ2-7; 9 nucleotides line up with TRBD2. V shed 2 bases, J shed 3 bases, and the junction held 6 bases outside the gene matches. The CDR3 extends over 15 amino acids. CDR1 is SGHRS and CDR2 is YFSETQ in the germline V gene. CDR3 loop: CASSLEAGGLYEQYF. CDR3 nucleotides: TGCGCCAGCAGCTTAGAAGCGGGAGGACTCTACGAGCAGTACTTC.

The rearrangement uses TRBV27 and TRBJ2-7; 12 bases align to TRBD2. Germline V gene data show CDR1 as MNHEY and CDR2 as SMNVEV (reference sequence). The V and J ends lost 9 bases and 2 bases, in that order; junction bases with no gene match: 11. The CDR3 sequence is 16 residues long. CDR3 sequence reads: CASSSFTSGRPYEQYF. The DNA of the CDR3 is TGTGCCAGTTCTTCTTTCACTAGCGGGAGGCCCTACGAGCAGTACTTC.

This clone has a single count. For the CDR3, the DNA is TGTGCCAGTAGTATAGGGGGGAGCACAGATACGCAGTATTTT. It encodes CASSIGGSTDTQYF. The chain recombines TRBV19 with TRBJ2-3, with D perhaps given as TRBD1 or TRBD2 (5 bases each). The CDR3 is 14 residues long. The germline V gene encodes CDR1 LNHDA and CDR2 SQIVND (reference sequence). V lost 1 base and J lost 0, with 5 bases in between.

The J gene is TRBJ1-2, the V gene TRBV28, with D maybe TRBD1 (5 bases). Trimming removed 3 bases at V and 7 bases at J, with 15 bases between. Looked up from germline, CDR1 is MDHEN and CDR2 is SYDVKM. The CDR3 has 14 residues. The CDR3, as DNA: TGTGCCAGCAGTTTTGAAGGGGTCATTGGTGGCTACACCTTC. Encoded protein: CASSFEGVIGGYTF.

This clone appeared a few times. V gene TRBV6-5 combines with J gene TRBJ2-2; a weak D match, TRBD1 (6 bases). The CDR3 runs to 16 residues. CDR1 MNHEY and CDR2 SVGAGI come from the germline V gene. The V gene lost 4 bases and the J gene lost 4 bases, with 16 bases spanning the gap. The CDR3 region has the DNA TGTGCCAGCAGTTTACCACGGGGCAGGGGCACCGGGGAGCTGTTTTTT. This codes for CASSLPRGRGTGELFF.

The chain is built from TRBV7-9 and TRBJ2-7; D may match TRBD1 or TRBD2 (5 bases each). CDR1 and CDR2 (germline): SEHNR, FQNEAQ (reference sequence). The CDR3 consists of 14 residues. The germline V and J ends were trimmed by 1 base and 1 base, with 8 bases remaining between them. CDR3: CASSLGGVSYEQYF. The DNA for the CDR3 is TGTGCCAGCAGCTTAGGAGGGGTTTCCTACGAGCAGTACTTC.

The V call is TRBV28, the J call TRBJ1-4, with 8 bases that match TRBD1. The CDR3 loop spans 14 amino acids. The junction had 3 bases not matched to a gene; V was cut back by 6 bases and J by 3 bases. Germline CDR1 is MDHEN and CDR2 is SYDVKM. The CDR3 coding sequence is TGTGCCAGCAGGCTACAGGGGGCTAATGAAAAACTGTTTTTT. Translation: CASRLQGANEKLFF. Full variable domain (missing parts from reference TRBV28 and TRBJ1-4): DVKVTQSSRYLVKRTGEKVFLECVQDMDHENMFWYRQDPGLGLRLIYFSYDVKMKEKGDIPEGYSVSREKKERFSLILESASTNQTSMYLCASRLQGANEKLFFGSGTQLSVL.

This chain joins TRBV29-1 and TRBJ2-7; unclear D gene. Between the trimmed V and J ends, which lost 5 bases and 3 bases, there was a span of 11 bases. Germline CDR1 is SQVTM and CDR2 is ANQGSEA. The CDR3 extends over 12 amino acids. The CDR3 region has the DNA TGCAGCGTTTTAGGGCAGAACTACGAGCAGTACTTC. This sequence encodes CSVLGQNYEQYF.

The CDR3 sequence is CASSPLAGPSYNEQFF. CDR3 bases: TGTGCCAGCAGCCCCCTTGCGGGCCCCTCCTACAATGAGCAGTTCTTC. This chain joins TRBV7-7 and TRBJ2-1; D might be TRBD2 (5 bases). V dropped 5 bases and J dropped 0 bases, with 14 bases sitting between them. Germline loops: CDR1 SSHAT, CDR2 FNYEAQ (reference sequence). The CDR3 is 16 residues long.

The chain uses TRBV9 and TRBJ2-2; 7 nucleotides line up with TRBD2. Germline-derived CDR1 and CDR2 are SGDLS and YYNGEE. J lost 4 bases, V lost 3 bases, and 15 bases had no gene match. This CDR3 region has 18 residues. CDR3 DNA: TGTGCCAGCAGCGGATCCGTCTCTAGCGGCGGGGCCACCGGGGAGCTGTTTTTT. It is translated as CASSGSVSSGGATGELFF.

The chain recombines TRBV27 with TRBJ2-5, with D possibly matching TRBD1 (6 bases). Germline V gives CDR1 MNHEY, CDR2 SMNVEV (reference sequence). The CDR3 is 14 amino acids. V was clipped by 5 bases and J by 1 base, with 11 bases between them. CDR3 DNA sequence: TGTGCCAGCAGTCTGCAGGGGTTCCAAGAGACCCAGTACTTC. As protein: CASSLQGFQETQYF.

This clone was detected only once. The chain couples TRBV6-6 to TRBJ1-1, with TRBD1 matching over 8 bases. The CDR3 covers 14 residues. Germline CDR1 and CDR2: MNHNY and SVGAGI (reference sequence). V gave up 6 bases and J gave up 0 bases; unmatched junction bases: 3. The CDR3 here is CASRGTGVNTEAFF. The CDR3 bases are TGTGCCAGCAGAGGGACAGGTGTGAACACTGAAGCTTTCTTT.

This chain uses TRBV9 with TRBJ1-2, with D perhaps matching TRBD1 (6 bases). Trimming left V 9 bases short and J 2 bases short, with 14 bases between. CDR3 length: 13 residues. Germline V lookup: CDR1 SGDLS, CDR2 YYNGEE. This CDR3 reads CATKGGPNYGYTF. The DNA of the CDR3 is TGTGCCACCAAAGGGGGGCCCAACTATGGCTACACCTTC. The variable domain in full, with the rest retrieved from reference TRBV9 and TRBJ1-2, is DSGVTQTPKHLITATGQRVTLRCSPRSGDLSVYWYQQSLDQGLQFLIQYYNGEERAKGNILERFSAQQFPDLHSELNLSSLELGDSALYFCATKGGPNYGYTFGSGTRLTVV.

This chain uses TRBV19 with TRBJ2-7; TRBD2 matches at 7 bases. V trimming: 5 bases; J trimming: 5 bases; junction bases outside the gene matches: 9. This CDR3 has 14 residues. Germline-derived CDR1 and CDR2 are LNHDA and SQIVND (reference sequence). CDR3 sequence (DNA): TGTGCCAGTAGTGGGCGGACTAGTCCCCACGAGCAGTACTTC. The encoded protein is CASSGRTSPHEQYF. The variable domain in full, with the rest retrieved from reference TRBV19 and TRBJ2-7, is DGGITQSPKYLFRKEGQNVTLSCEQNLNHDAMYWYRQDPGQGLRLIYYSQIVNDFQKGDIAEGYSVSREKKESFPLTVTSAQKNPTAFYLCASSGRTSPHEQYFGPGTRLTVT.